One sample yielded the 17 T cell receptor beta chains listed below, sequenced in a study of early T cells in non-severe SARS-CoV-2 infection. One entry per CDR3 protein results from TCRdb running MiXCR on the 5' RACE reads. Of roughly 90,000 distinct CDR3 sequences listed, less than 15% are singletons. The sequenced sample was whole blood. These receptors were taken from an adult who was a healthcare worker with PCR-confirmed SARS-CoV-2 infection or an uninfected control (not recorded which).

Only a few counts were recorded for this clonotype. The CDR3 end shows no conserved phenylalanine or tryptophan, and so a read error is likely. The CDR3 region has the DNA TGTGCTAGTTCGGGCGGTGGGTTCACTGAAGCTTTCTCT. This codes for CASSGGGFTEAFS. The chain couples TRBV12-5 to TRBJ1-1; D not resolved. Germline V gives CDR1 LGHNT, CDR2 FRNRAP. The length of the CDR3 is 13 residues. V was shortened by 8 bases and J by 4 bases, with 14 bases between the two germline ends.

On this clonotype: This may be a read error: a much more frequent sequence differs by one nucleotide. The chain links TRBV5-6 to TRBJ1-5; no definite D call. The CDR3 spans 12 residues. Germline V gene data show CDR1 as SGHDT and CDR2 as YYEEEE. V shed 0 bases and J shed 6 bases, with 4 bases lying between them. Here the CDR3 DNA reads TGTGCCAGCAGCTTGGGGAGTCAGCCCCAGCATTTT. Translation gives CASSLGSQPQHF.

This clonotype turned up a few times. This chain joins TRBV28 and TRBJ2-5, with D unclear. CDR1 and CDR2 (germline): MDHEN, SYDVKM. V was pared by 7 bases and J by 1 base, with 10 bases between. CDR3 length equals 13 residues. CDR3: CASTPPGQETQYF. DNA of the CDR3: TGTGCCAGCACCCCTCCCGGCCAAGAGACCCAGTACTTC. The complete variable domain, with remaining parts taken from reference TRBV28 and TRBJ2-5, reads DVKVTQSSRYLVKRTGEKVFLECVQDMDHENMFWYRQDPGLGLRLIYFSYDVKMKEKGDIPEGYSVSREKKERFSLILESASTNQTSMYLCASTPPGQETQYFGPGTRLLVL.

This clonotype appeared a few times. The V gene is TRBV29-1, the J gene TRBJ2-7, with D possibly TRBD1 on 7 matching bases. From germline, CDR1 is SQVTM and CDR2 ANQGSEA. CDR3 length: 17 amino acids. V was shortened by 6 bases and J by 3 bases, with 27 bases between the two germline ends. The CDR3: CSVATGLGPEGLYEQYF. The CDR3 region has the DNA TGCAGCGTCGCGACAGGGCTTGGCCCGGAGGGCCTCTACGAGCAGTACTTC.

The chain is built from TRBV11-3 and TRBJ2-1, with 9 nucleotides matching TRBD1. J gave up 1 base and V 5 bases, and 6 bases lay outside the gene matches. CDR3 length equals 16 residues. Germline V lookup: CDR1 SGHNT, CDR2 YENEEA. CDR3 DNA sequence: TGTGCCAGCAGCCAATTCGACAGGGGGTCCTACAATGAGCAGTTCTTC. This sequence encodes CASSQFDRGSYNEQFF.

In DNA, the CDR3 is TGTGCCAGCAGTTACTCGAAACAGGTGGCCGGGGAGCTGTTTTTT. Translating it yields CASSYSKQVAGELFF. V gene TRBV6-5 combines with J gene TRBJ2-2; possibly TRBD1 for D (5 bases). CDR3 length: 15 amino acids. Per germline, CDR1 MNHEY and CDR2 SVGAGI. The ends were cut back, 0 bases at V and 6 bases at J, with 11 bases in the middle.

This clonotype appeared a few times. The genes are TRBV5-1 and TRBJ2-5; TRBD1 or TRBD2 may be the D gene (5 bases each). The ends were cut back, 4 bases at V and 2 bases at J, with 24 bases in the middle. This CDR3 contains 18 residues. In germline, CDR1 is SGHRS, CDR2 YFSETQ. The CDR3, as DNA: TGCGCCAGCAGCCCCGGGGTAGGGGTGCAAGCCTATCAAGAGACCCAGTACTTC. It translates to CASSPGVGVQAYQETQYF.

The sample holds a few counts of this clonotype. The rearrangement joins TRBV11-1 to TRBJ2-2; possible D gene TRBD2, 5 bases. With 5 bases removed from V and 13 bases from J, the gap between germline ends came to 17 bases. This CDR3 has 13 residues. In germline, CDR1 is SGHAT, CDR2 FQDESV (reference sequence). CDR3 residues: CASSDGPSGRLFF. The CDR3 DNA reads as TGTGCCAGCAGCGATGGCCCGTCGGGGAGGCTGTTTTTT.

The CDR3 DNA sequence: TGTGCCAGCTCAGGGCCGGGTGAAGCTTTCTTT. Translated, it gives CASSGPGEAFF. The chain uses TRBV12-3 or TRBV12-4 and TRBJ1-1, with D perhaps TRBD1 (5 bases). This CDR3 spans 11 amino acids. V lost 8 bases, J lost 7 bases, and 11 bases lay in between.

This clonotype has only a few counts. The V and J genes are TRBV5-1 and TRBJ2-3; the match to TRBD2 covers 8 bases. Germline lookup yields CDR1 SGHRS and CDR2 YFSETQ. The CDR3 consists of 16 residues. The junction had 7 bases not matched to a gene; V was cut back by 4 bases and J by 0 bases. The CDR3 DNA reads TGCGCCAGCAGCATCACTAGCGGTAGAAGCACAGATACGCAGTATTTT. Translated, it gives CASSITSGRSTDTQYF. Full variable domain (outside the CDR3, taken from reference TRBV5-1 and TRBJ2-3): KAGVTQTPRYLIKTRGQQVTLSCSPISGHRSVSWYQQTPGQGLQFLFEYFSETQRNKGNFPGRFSGRQFSNSRSEMNVSTLELGDSALYLCASSITSGRSTDTQYFGPGTRLTVL.

This clonotype was counted only a few times. The V and J genes are TRBV27 and TRBJ2-7; D uncertain. V lost 3 bases and J lost 0, with 9 bases in between. There are 14 residues in the CDR3. Germline V lookup: CDR1 MNHEY, CDR2 SMNVEV (reference sequence). CDR3 protein: CASSFSLSSYEQYF. CDR3 nucleotides: TGTGCCAGCAGTTTCTCCCTAAGCTCCTACGAGCAGTACTTC.

This clonotype was recorded many times. The chain uses TRBV29-1 and TRBJ1-1, with unresolved D. This CDR3 contains 14 residues. Trimming removed 1 base at V and 3 bases at J, with 12 bases between. Germline CDR1 reads SQVTM; CDR2 reads ANQGSEA. CDR3 in amino acids: CSVEAPNSYTEAFF. CDR3 in DNA: TGCAGCGTTGAAGCTCCCAACAGTTACACTGAAGCTTTCTTT. Supplemented by reference TRBV29-1 and TRBJ1-1, the full variable domain reads SAVISQKPSRDICQRGTSLTIQCQVDSQVTMMFWYRQQPGQSLTLIATANQGSEATYESGFVIDKFPISRPNLTFSTLTVSNMSPEDSSIYLCSVEAPNSYTEAFFGQGTRLTVV.

The chain employs TRBV7-6 and TRBJ2-5; the D gene could be TRBD1 or TRBD2 (5 bases each). V lost 1 base and J lost 2, with 17 bases in between. Germline assignment: CDR1 SGHVS and CDR2 FNYEAQ. This CDR3 comprises 17 residues. CDR3 sequence (DNA): TGTGCCAGCAGCTTAGGGGACCTCAGGACGGGTCAAGAGACCCAGTACTTC. Translating gives CASSLGDLRTGQETQYF.

There are many counts of this clonotype. The rearrangement links TRBV20-1 to TRBJ1-6, with no clear D. CDR3 size: 13 residues. Germline CDR1 and CDR2: DFQATT and SNEGSKA (reference sequence). Trimming removed 2 bases at V and 10 bases at J, with 12 bases between. Written as DNA, the CDR3 is TGCAGTGCTAGATCAGGTTACCCCTCACCCCTCCACTTT. As protein: CSARSGYPSPLHF.

This rearrangement joins TRBV2 to TRBJ2-5; TRBD1 or TRBD2 may be the D gene (5 bases each). Germline values: CDR1 SNHLY, CDR2 FYNNEI. There are 13 residues in the CDR3. The CDR3 DNA reads as TGTGCGAGAGGGGCTCCCGGGGAAGAGACCCAGTACTTC. Its translation is CARGAPGEETQYF.

This clonotype was counted a few times. The genes are TRBV7-9 and TRBJ2-1; tentative D call: TRBD1 (6 bases). Germline V gene sequence: CDR1 SEHNR, CDR2 FQNEAQ (reference sequence). The CDR3 sequence is 16 residues long. Trimming left V 5 bases short and J 2 bases short, with 16 bases between. CDR3 residues: CASSLLEQGAYNEQFF. DNA of the CDR3: TGTGCCAGCAGCCTCCTGGAACAGGGCGCCTACAATGAGCAGTTCTTC.

This clonotype came up many times. The V call is TRBV20-1, the J call TRBJ2-6; TRBD1 matches 8 bases. CDR1 DFQATT and CDR2 SNEGSKA come from the germline V gene (reference sequence). The CDR3 spans 15 residues. With V trimmed by 6 bases and J by 0 bases, 4 bases remained unmatched. CDR3 loop: CSARQGSSGANVLTF. The CDR3 DNA follows: TGCAGTGCCAGACAGGGGTCCTCTGGGGCCAACGTCCTGACTTTC.